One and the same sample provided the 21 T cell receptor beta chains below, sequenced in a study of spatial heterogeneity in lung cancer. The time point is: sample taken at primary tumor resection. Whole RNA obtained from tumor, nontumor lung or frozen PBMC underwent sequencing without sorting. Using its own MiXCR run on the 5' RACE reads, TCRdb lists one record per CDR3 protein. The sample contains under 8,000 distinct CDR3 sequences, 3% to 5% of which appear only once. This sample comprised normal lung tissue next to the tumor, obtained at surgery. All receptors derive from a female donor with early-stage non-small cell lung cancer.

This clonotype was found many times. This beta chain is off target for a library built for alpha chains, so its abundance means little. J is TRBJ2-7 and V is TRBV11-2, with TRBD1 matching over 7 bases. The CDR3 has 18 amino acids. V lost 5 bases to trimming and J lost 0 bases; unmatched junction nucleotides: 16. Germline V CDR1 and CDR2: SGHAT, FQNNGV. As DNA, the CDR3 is TGTGCCAGCAGCATAATAGGACAGGCTACGGGAACCTCCTACGAGCAGTACTTC. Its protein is CASSIIGQATGTSYEQYF.

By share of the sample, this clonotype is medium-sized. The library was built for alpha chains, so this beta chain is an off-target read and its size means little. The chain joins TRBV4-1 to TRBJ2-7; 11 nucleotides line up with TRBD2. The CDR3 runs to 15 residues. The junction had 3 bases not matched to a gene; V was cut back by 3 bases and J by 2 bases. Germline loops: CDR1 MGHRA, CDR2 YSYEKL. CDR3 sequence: CASSQGLAETYEQYF. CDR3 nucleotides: TGCGCCAGCAGCCAGGGACTAGCGGAAACCTACGAGCAGTACTTC.

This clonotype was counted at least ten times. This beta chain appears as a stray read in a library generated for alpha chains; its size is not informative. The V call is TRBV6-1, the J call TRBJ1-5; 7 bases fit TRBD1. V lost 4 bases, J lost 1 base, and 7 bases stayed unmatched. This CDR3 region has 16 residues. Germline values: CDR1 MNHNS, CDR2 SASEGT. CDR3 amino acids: CASSAGTEKSNQPQHF. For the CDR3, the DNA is TGTGCCAGCAGTGCCGGGACAGAAAAAAGCAATCAGCCCCAGCATTTT.

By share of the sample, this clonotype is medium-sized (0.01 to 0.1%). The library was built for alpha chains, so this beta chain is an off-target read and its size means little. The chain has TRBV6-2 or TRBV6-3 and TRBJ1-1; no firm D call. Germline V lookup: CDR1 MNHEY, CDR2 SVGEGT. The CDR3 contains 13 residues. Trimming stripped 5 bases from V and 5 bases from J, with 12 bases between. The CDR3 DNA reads TGTGCCAGCAGTACCGGTGTTAGGACTGAAGCTTTCTTT. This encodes CASSTGVRTEAFF.

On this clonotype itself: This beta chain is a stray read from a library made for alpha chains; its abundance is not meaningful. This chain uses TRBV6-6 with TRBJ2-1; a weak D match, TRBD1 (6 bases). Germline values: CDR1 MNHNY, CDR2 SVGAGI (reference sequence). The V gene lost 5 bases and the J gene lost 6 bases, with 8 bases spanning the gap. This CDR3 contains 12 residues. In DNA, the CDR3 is TGTGCCAGCAGTAGGGGGATCAATGAGCAGTTCTTC. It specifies CASSRGINEQFF.

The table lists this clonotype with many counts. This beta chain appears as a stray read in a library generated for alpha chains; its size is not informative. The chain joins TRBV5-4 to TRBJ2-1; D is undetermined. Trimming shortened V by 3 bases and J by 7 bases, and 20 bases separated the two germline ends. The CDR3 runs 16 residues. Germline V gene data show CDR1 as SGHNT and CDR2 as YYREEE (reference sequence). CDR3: CASSSAAKQSLNEQFF. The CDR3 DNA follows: TGTGCCAGCAGCTCGGCGGCCAAGCAGTCTTTGAATGAGCAGTTCTTC.

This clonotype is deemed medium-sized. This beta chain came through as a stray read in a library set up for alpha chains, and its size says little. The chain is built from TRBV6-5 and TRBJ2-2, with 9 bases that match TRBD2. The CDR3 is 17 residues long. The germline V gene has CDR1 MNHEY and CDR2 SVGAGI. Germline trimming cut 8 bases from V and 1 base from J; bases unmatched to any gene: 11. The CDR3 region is CASLERGETKNTGELFF. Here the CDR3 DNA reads TGTGCCAGCTTGGAGCGGGGGGAAACAAAGAACACCGGGGAGCTGTTTTTT.

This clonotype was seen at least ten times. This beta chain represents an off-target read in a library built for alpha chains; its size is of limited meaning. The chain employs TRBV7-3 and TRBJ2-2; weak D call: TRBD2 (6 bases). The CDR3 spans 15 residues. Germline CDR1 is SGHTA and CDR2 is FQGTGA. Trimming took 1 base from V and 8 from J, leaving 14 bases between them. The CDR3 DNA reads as TGTGCCAGCAGCTTAAGCGGGGCCTGGGCGGGGGAGCTGTTTTTT. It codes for CASSLSGAWAGELFF.

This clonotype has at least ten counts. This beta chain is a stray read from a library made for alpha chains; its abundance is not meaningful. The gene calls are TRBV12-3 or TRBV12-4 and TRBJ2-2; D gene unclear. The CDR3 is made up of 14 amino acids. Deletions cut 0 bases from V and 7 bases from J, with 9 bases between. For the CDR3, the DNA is TGTGCCAGCAGTTTAGCGCTAAGGGTCGGGGAGCTGTTTTTT. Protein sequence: CASSLALRVGELFF.

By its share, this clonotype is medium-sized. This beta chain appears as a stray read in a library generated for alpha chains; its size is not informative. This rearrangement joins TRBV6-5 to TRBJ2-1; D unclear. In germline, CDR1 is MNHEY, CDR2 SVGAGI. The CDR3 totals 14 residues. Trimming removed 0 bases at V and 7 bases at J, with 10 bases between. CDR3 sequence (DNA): TGTGCCAGCAGTTACTCGAGTGGATCTAATGAGCAGTTCTTC. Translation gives CASSYSSGSNEQFF.

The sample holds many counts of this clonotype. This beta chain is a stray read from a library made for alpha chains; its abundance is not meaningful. The CDR3 DNA follows: TGTGCCAGCAGAGGACTTGGGACAGTGAACACCGGGGAGCTGTTTTTT. The encoded protein is CASRGLGTVNTGELFF. J is TRBJ2-2 and V is TRBV2; 7 nucleotides align to TRBD1. Looked up from germline, CDR1 is SNHLY and CDR2 is FYNNEI. This CDR3 spans 16 amino acids. V shed 6 bases and J 1 base; nucleotides not matched to a gene: 8.

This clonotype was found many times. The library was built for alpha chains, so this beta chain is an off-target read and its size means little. The CDR3 here is CASSPRFWTF. The CDR3, as DNA: TGTGCCAGCTCTCCGAGGTTTTGGACCTTC. The genes are TRBV27 and TRBJ1-2; D uncertain. Trimming left V 8 bases short and J 14 bases short, with 15 bases between. CDR3 length: 10 amino acids. Germline V lookup: CDR1 MNHEY, CDR2 SMNVEV (reference sequence).

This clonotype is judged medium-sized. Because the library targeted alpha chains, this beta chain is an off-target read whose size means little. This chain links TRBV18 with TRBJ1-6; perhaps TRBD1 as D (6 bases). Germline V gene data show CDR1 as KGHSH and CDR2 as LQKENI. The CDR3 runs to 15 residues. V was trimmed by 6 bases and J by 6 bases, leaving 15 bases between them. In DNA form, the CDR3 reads TGTGCCAGCTCGCTATCAGGGGCGATTAATTCACCCCTCCACTTT. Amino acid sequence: CASSLSGAINSPLHF.

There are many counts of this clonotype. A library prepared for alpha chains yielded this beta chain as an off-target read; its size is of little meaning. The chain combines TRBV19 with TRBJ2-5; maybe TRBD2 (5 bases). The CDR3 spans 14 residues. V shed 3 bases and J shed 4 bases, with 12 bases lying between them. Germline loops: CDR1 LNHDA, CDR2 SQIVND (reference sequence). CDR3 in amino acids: CASSMSGGGETQYF. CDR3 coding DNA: TGTGCCAGTAGTATGAGCGGAGGAGGAGAGACCCAGTACTTC.

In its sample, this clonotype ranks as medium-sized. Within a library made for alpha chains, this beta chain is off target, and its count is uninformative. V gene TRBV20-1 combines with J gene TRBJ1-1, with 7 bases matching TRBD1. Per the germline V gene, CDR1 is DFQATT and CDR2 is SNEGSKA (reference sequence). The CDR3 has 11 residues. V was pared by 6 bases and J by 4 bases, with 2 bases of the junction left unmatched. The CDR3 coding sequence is TGCAGTGCCAGGGGGGCCACTGAAGCTTTCTTT. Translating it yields CSARGATEAFF.

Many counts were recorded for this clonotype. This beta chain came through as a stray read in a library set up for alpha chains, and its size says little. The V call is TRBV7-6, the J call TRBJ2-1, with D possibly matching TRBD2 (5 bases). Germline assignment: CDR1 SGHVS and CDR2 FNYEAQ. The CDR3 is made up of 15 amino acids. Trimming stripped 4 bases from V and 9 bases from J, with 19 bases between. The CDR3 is CASSYSGLQVSEQFF. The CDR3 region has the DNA TGTGCCAGCAGCTACAGCGGTCTTCAGGTGTCTGAGCAGTTCTTC.

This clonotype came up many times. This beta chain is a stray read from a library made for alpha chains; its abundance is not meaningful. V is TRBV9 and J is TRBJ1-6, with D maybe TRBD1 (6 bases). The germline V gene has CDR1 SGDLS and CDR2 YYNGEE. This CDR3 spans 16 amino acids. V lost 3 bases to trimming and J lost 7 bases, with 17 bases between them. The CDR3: CASSAKKQGGNSPLHF. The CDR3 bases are TGTGCCAGCAGCGCCAAAAAACAGGGCGGGAATTCACCCCTCCACTTT.

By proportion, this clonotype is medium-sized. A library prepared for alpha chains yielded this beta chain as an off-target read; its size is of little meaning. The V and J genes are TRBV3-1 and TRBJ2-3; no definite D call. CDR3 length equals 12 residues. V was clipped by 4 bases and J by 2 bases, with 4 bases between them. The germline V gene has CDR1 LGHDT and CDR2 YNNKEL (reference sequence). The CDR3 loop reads CASSRYTDTQYF. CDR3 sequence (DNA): TGTGCCAGCAGCCGATACACAGATACGCAGTATTTT.

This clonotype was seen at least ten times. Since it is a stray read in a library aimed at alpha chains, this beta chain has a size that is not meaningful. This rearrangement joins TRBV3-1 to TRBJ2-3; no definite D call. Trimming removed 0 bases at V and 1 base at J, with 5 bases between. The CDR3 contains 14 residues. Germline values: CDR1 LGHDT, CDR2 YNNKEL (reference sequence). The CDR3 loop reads CASSQDPRTDTQYF. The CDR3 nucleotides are TGTGCCAGCAGCCAAGATCCCCGCACAGATACGCAGTATTTT.

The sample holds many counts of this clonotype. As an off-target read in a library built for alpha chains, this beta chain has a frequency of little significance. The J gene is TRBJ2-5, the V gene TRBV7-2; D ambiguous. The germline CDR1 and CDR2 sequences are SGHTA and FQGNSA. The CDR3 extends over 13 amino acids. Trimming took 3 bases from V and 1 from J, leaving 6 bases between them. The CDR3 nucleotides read TGTGCCAGCAGCTTGAGCAGCCAAGAGACCCAGTACTTC. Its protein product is CASSLSSQETQYF.

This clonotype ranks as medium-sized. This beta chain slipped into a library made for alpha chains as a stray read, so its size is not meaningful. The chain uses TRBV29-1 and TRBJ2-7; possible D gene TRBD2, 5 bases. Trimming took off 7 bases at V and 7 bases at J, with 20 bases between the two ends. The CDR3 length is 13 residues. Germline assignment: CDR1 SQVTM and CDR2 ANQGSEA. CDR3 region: CSAWMDLMGEQYF. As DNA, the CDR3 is TGCAGCGCCTGGATGGACTTAATGGGAGAGCAGTACTTC.